This is a list of T cell receptor beta chains from one sample in a study of blood T cell repertoires in COVID-19. Assay: immunoSEQ multiplex PCR; the TCRdb copy retains only in-frame clones and omits some. This sample has 170,000 or so clones, with around four fifths found just once. The sample consisted of peripheral blood. The receptor source for this set is a woman aged 55 to 70 with acute or convalescent COVID-19. Each CDR3 is given with its conserved first and last residue. Fields, in order: J gene, V gene, clone size, D gene, CDR3 protein, CDR3 DNA. The D gene is left open where the match is weak. Rows may omit the clone size; those that give it use once, few, many or a size class.

TRBJ2-1,TRBV29-1,.,.,CSVHRDISYNEQFF,TGCAGCGTACACCGGGACATCTCCTACAATGAGCAGTTCTTC
TRBJ2-5,TRBV15,.,TRBD2,CATSRDRGGWETQYF,TGTGCCACCAGCAGAGATCGGGGGGGTTGGGAGACCCAGTACTTC
TRBJ1-3,TRBV30,.,.,CAWSLSGNTIYF,TGTGCCTGGAGTTTATCTGGAAACACCATATATTTT
TRBJ2-1,TRBV7-9,.,TRBD2,CASSSPQRGANEQFF,TGTGCCAGCAGCTCCCCGCAGCGGGGGGCCAATGAGCAGTTCTTC
TRBJ1-3,TRBV11-2,.,.,CASSLVLGLSGNTIYF,TGTGCCAGCAGCTTAGTTCTGGGCCTCTCTGGAAACACCATATATTTT
TRBJ1-2,TRBV28,.,.,CASSPTAFYSYGYTF,TGTGCCAGCAGTCCTACAGCTTTTTACTCCTATGGCTACACCTTC
TRBJ2-1,TRBV2,.,TRBD2,CASSPDQAGGEQFF,TGTGCCAGCAGTCCCGACCAAGCGGGGGGTGAGCAGTTCTTC
TRBJ2-4,TRBV10-3,.,TRBD1,CAISERTGPMDIQYF,TGTGCCATCAGTGAAAGGACAGGGCCTATGGACATTCAGTACTTC
TRBJ1-4,TRBV11-1,.,.,CASSLGLDEKLFF,TGTGCCAGCAGCTTAGGACTGGATGAAAAACTGTTTTTT
TRBJ2-1,TRBV29-1,.,.,CSVEAGKNEQFF,TGCAGCGTTGAAGCAGGGAAGAATGAGCAGTTCTTC
TRBJ2-7,TRBV4-3,.,TRBD1,CASSPFWGTGLEYF,TGCGCCAGCAGCCCCTTCTGGGGGACAGGCTTGGAATACTTC
TRBJ2-7,TRBV27,few,TRBD1,CASRTGGTAYEQYF,TGTGCCAGCAGAACAGGGGGCACGGCCTACGAGCAGTACTTC
TRBJ2-3,TRBV9,.,TRBD2,CASSVAAGVPDTQYF,TGTGCCAGCAGCGTAGCAGCGGGGGTCCCAGATACGCAGTATTTT
TRBJ1-1,TRBV7-8,.,TRBD1,CASSLRDRGTTEAFF,TGTGCCAGCAGCCTCAGGGACAGGGGGACCACTGAAGCTTTCTTT
TRBJ1-6,TRBV10-3,.,TRBD1,CAISGQGANSPLHF,TGTGCCATCAGTGGGCAGGGGGCGAATTCACCCCTCCACTTT
TRBJ1-1,TRBV10-3,.,TRBD1,CAIGTGGRTEAFF,TGTGCCATCGGGACAGGGGGTAGGACTGAAGCTTTCTTT